The TCR beta chain under discussion was sequenced for a study of T-cell memory formation after mild COVID-19. J gave up 5 bases and V 3 bases, and 6 bases lay outside the gene matches. Germline values: CDR1 SGDLS, CDR2 YYNGEE. The length of the CDR3 is 14 residues. This clonotype has only a few counts. TCRdb re-called the 5' RACE reads through MiXCR, storing one row per CDR3 protein. The repertoire consists of 200,000 to 250,000 distinct CDR3 sequences, with around 8.8% occurring once and the leading ten covering roughly 3.5%. This chain connects TRBV9 to TRBJ2-7; 9 nucleotides line up with TRBD1. Material for sequencing was PBMCs or a T cell subset sorted from them (not recorded which). The sequence was obtained from a man aged 18 to 30 who had mild COVID-19 (a few samples of this study predate the infection). Cell type and time point are not known. CDR3 region: CASSAGTGNDEQYF. The CDR3 region has the DNA TGTGCCAGCAGCGCAGGGACAGGGAACGACGAGCAGTACTTC. The full variable domain, its missing parts supplied by reference TRBV9 and TRBJ2-7, is DSGVTQTPKHLITATGQRVTLRCSPRSGDLSVYWYQQSLDQGLQFLIQYYNGEERAKGNILERFSAQQFPDLHSELNLSSLELGDSALYFCASSAGTGNDEQYFGPGTRLTVT.